The 3 T cell receptor beta chains reported below all come from one sample, sequenced in a study of vaccination effects on CD4 cells after COVID-19 (dated by TCRdb to about 2022). The library was obtained by the immunoSEQ multiplex PCR assay. Held by TCRdb, this immuneACCESS table contains in-frame sequences only and omits some clones. Under half of the omission traces to an unresolved V gene where checked; the cause of the rest is unknown. This sample lists tens of thousands of clones; roughly 79% were detected once. The ten largest clones capture around 5.5% of the sample. These receptors have no known antigen. In the ViraFEST assay, PBMC were stimulated with viral peptide pools, and antigen-specific CD4+ T cell clonotypes were then identified by expansion using TCR sequencing. After approximately 11 days of culture, CD4+ T cells were isolated with the EasySep CD4+ T cell isolation kit. The absence of prior SARS-CoV-2 infection in healthy vaccine recipients was confirmed by negative nucleocapsid antibodies before and after vaccination.

The sequences come from CD4+ T cells from PBMCs cultured with HCoV-OC43 spike peptides, collected before COVID-19 vaccination. Reading the label with the study, this specimen's cell subset or site is: HCoV-OC43 spike overlapping peptide pool stimulation. These receptors were obtained from a human donor who received a COVID-19 vaccine.

CDR3 loop: CASSESTSGGVRDTQYF. The CDR3 DNA reads TGTGCCAGCAGTGAATCGACTAGCGGGGGGGTCAGGGATACGCAGTATTTT. The rearrangement joins TRBV2 to TRBJ2-3; 14 nucleotides agree with TRBD2. CDR3 length: 17 amino acids. Germline values: CDR1 SNHLY, CDR2 FYNNEI. V dropped 2 bases and J dropped 6; count of bases not matched to a gene: 7.

In nucleotides, the CDR3 is TGCAGTGCTAGTGGCTTCAGCAATTCACCCCTCCACTTT. Its translation: CSASGFSNSPLHF. The V gene is TRBV20-1, the J gene TRBJ1-6; D uncertain. V was trimmed by 3 bases and J by 7 bases, leaving 10 bases between them. The CDR3 totals 13 residues. Germline CDR1 is DFQATT and CDR2 is SNEGSKA (reference sequence).

V gene TRBV5-6 combines with J gene TRBJ1-2; 7 bases are shared with TRBD1. After removal of 5 bases from V and 3 bases from J, the junction contained 10 bases not matched to a gene. The V gene's germline CDR1 is SGHDT and CDR2 YYEEEE. This CDR3 contains 15 residues. The CDR3 loop reads CASRHSGGADYGYTF. Here the CDR3 DNA reads TGTGCCAGCAGGCACTCAGGGGGGGCCGACTATGGCTACACCTTC.